These 32 T cell receptor beta chains share one sample of origin, sequenced in a study of T cell responses to AZD1222 COVID-19 vaccine. TCRdb keeps only in-frame clones here, not all; method: immunoSEQ multiplex PCR. The sample gives tens of thousands of clones, under 95% of which show up once; approximately 5.2% is in the top ten. Sequencing was performed on peripheral blood, taken on day 0 of MenACWY control vaccination. These receptors were taken from an adult in good health.

This chain links TRBV19 with TRBJ1-5; D is ambiguous. Germline V gene data show CDR1 as LNHDA and CDR2 as SQIVND (reference sequence). Trimming shortened V by 7 bases and J by 0 bases, and 22 bases separated the two germline ends. There are 18 residues in the CDR3. DNA of the CDR3: TGTGCCAGTAACCGGGCAGAGCAAAGCCTACATAGCAATCAGCCCCAGCATTTT. Translated: CASNRAEQSLHSNQPQHF.

V is TRBV7-8 and J is TRBJ1-5; 9 bases fit TRBD1. The CDR3 runs to 18 residues. With V trimmed by 5 bases and J by 4 bases, 15 bases remained unmatched. CDR1 is SGHVS, CDR2 FQNEAQ, per germline. Here the CDR3 DNA reads TGTGCCAGCAGCGCAATGATAGGGACAGGGAGTCTAAATCAGCCCCAGCATTTT. It codes for CASSAMIGTGSLNQPQHF.

This rearrangement joins TRBV19 to TRBJ2-7; 7 bases map to TRBD2. V was pared by 5 bases and J by 2 bases, with 12 bases of the junction left unmatched. The CDR3 length is 16 residues. Germline CDR1 and CDR2: LNHDA and SQIVND (reference sequence). The CDR3 DNA sequence: TGTGCCAGTAGTCCCGCCGGGGTAGCGGGTACCTACGAGCAGTACTTC. It translates to CASSPAGVAGTYEQYF.

The chain recombines TRBV2 with TRBJ1-3, with a weak D call TRBD1 (5 bases). There are 14 residues in the CDR3. Trimming left V 3 bases short and J 4 bases short, with 10 bases between. Germline lookup yields CDR1 SNHLY and CDR2 FYNNEI. In DNA, the CDR3 is TGTGCCAGCAGTGACGGGGGTATAGGAAACACCATATATTTT. Translating gives CASSDGGIGNTIYF.

This chain uses TRBV27 with TRBJ2-5; D gene uncertain. Deletions cut 3 bases from V and 2 bases from J, with 7 bases between. Germline CDR1 and CDR2: MNHEY and SMNVEV (reference sequence). The CDR3 spans 13 residues. The CDR3 DNA reads as TGTGCCAGCAGTTTGTTGGCTCAAGAGACCCAGTACTTC. Translating it yields CASSLLAQETQYF.

The J gene is TRBJ1-5, the V gene TRBV18; maybe TRBD1 (6 bases). V was clipped by 10 bases and J by 5 bases, with 15 bases between them. This CDR3 has 13 amino acids. CDR1 is KGHSH, CDR2 LQKENI, per germline. The CDR3 DNA sequence: TGTGCCACAGGGGCCGCCGGAGATCAGCCCCAGCATTTT. It specifies CATGAAGDQPQHF.

The CDR3 sequence is CASSYGPAYEQYF. CDR3 nucleotide sequence: TGTGCCAGCAGCTACGGACCAGCCTACGAGCAGTACTTC. V and J are TRBV28 and TRBJ2-7; D unresolved. CDR1 MDHEN and CDR2 SYDVKM come from the germline V gene. This CDR3 contains 13 residues. Between the trimmed V and J ends, which lost 6 bases and 2 bases, there was a span of 11 bases.

This chain links TRBV9 with TRBJ2-7; D ambiguous. Germline loops: CDR1 SGDLS, CDR2 YYNGEE. The V gene lost 2 bases and the J gene lost 0 bases, with 9 bases spanning the gap. This CDR3 contains 14 residues. As DNA, the CDR3 is TGTGCCAGCAGCGTTTCGACGGCCTCCTACGAGCAGTACTTC. Its protein product is CASSVSTASYEQYF.

The rearrangement links TRBV5-4 to TRBJ1-6; TRBD1 matches at 7 bases. After removal of 3 bases from V and 9 bases from J, the junction contained 0 bases not matched to a gene. Germline V lookup: CDR1 SGHNT, CDR2 YYREEE (reference sequence). This CDR3 is built from 12 residues. The DNA for the CDR3 is TGTGCCAGCAGCTACAGGGGTTCACCCCTCCACTTT. Translated, it gives CASSYRGSPLHF.

The gene calls are TRBV7-2 and TRBJ1-1; no firm D call. The V and J ends lost 3 bases and 1 base respectively, with 6 bases between them. From germline, CDR1 is SGHTA and CDR2 FQGNSA. This CDR3 region has 13 residues. The CDR3 sequence: CASSFSGNTEAFF. CDR3 coding DNA: TGTGCCAGCAGCTTTTCGGGGAACACTGAAGCTTTCTTT.

This rearrangement joins TRBV24-1 to TRBJ1-4; the D is unclear. Trimming left V 2 bases short and J 7 bases short, with 10 bases between. CDR3 size: 14 residues. Per the germline V gene, CDR1 is KGHDR and CDR2 is SFDVKD. The CDR3 region is CATSDSDGSEKLFF. The CDR3 DNA sequence: TGTGCCACCAGTGATTCCGACGGCAGTGAAAAACTGTTTTTT.

The gene calls are TRBV19 and TRBJ1-4; D remains unclear. Trimming stripped 9 bases from V and 0 bases from J, with 11 bases between. Germline V gene data show CDR1 as LNHDA and CDR2 as SQIVND (reference sequence). The CDR3 has 14 residues. The DNA for the CDR3 is TGTGCCAGCAAGGGCGGTGCAACTAATGAAAAACTGTTTTTT. This sequence encodes CASKGGATNEKLFF.

This clone was recorded once. This chain joins TRBV11-2 and TRBJ1-4, with unresolved D. V was shortened by 3 bases and J by 1 base, with 6 bases between the two germline ends. The CDR3 is 14 amino acids. CDR1 SGHAT and CDR2 FQNNGV come from the germline V gene. CDR3 in amino acids: CASSFDGTNEKLFF. As DNA, the CDR3 is TGTGCCAGCAGCTTTGACGGAACTAATGAAAAACTGTTTTTT.

J is TRBJ1-3 and V is TRBV5-6, with unresolved D. The CDR3 length is 17 residues. Germline loops: CDR1 SGHDT, CDR2 YYEEEE. With 0 bases removed from V and 0 bases from J, the gap between germline ends came to 13 bases. The CDR3 loop reads CASSLAYGRSSGNTIYF. CDR3 nucleotide sequence: TGTGCCAGCAGCTTGGCCTACGGACGGAGCTCTGGAAACACCATATATTTT.

This clone was seen only once. This rearrangement joins TRBV6-4 to TRBJ2-3, with D uncertain. CDR1 MRHNA and CDR2 SNTAGT come from the germline V gene. V lost 10 bases to trimming and J lost 1 base, with 18 bases between them. This CDR3 contains 15 residues. Written as DNA, the CDR3 is TGTGCCACCAGGCCGGCGAGTCGGGGCACAGATACGCAGTATTTT. It encodes CATRPASRGTDTQYF.

This rearrangement joins TRBV2 to TRBJ2-1; no clear D gene. The CDR3 has 14 amino acids. Trimming stripped 3 bases from V and 2 bases from J, with 8 bases between. CDR1 is SNHLY and CDR2 is FYNNEI in the germline V gene. CDR3 sequence reads: CASSDGRTYNEQFF. In DNA, the CDR3 is TGTGCCAGCAGTGACGGTCGCACCTACAATGAGCAGTTCTTC.

The chain links TRBV11-2 to TRBJ2-1; TRBD2 matches at 10 bases. The CDR3 sequence is 15 residues long. V gave up 1 base and J gave up 6 bases; unmatched junction bases: 3. Germline CDR1 is SGHAT and CDR2 is FQNNGV. The CDR3 DNA follows: TGTGCCAGCAGCTTAGGCCTAGCGGGGGTCAATGAGCAGTTCTTC. Its protein is CASSLGLAGVNEQFF.

This chain uses TRBV18 with TRBJ2-3; maybe TRBD2 (5 bases). This CDR3 is built from 15 residues. V lost 3 bases and J lost 7, with 17 bases in between. CDR1 and CDR2 from the germline V gene are KGHSH and LQKENI. The CDR3 bases are TGTGCCAGCTCACCGAGCCTCCGACGAGGGTATACGCAGTATTTT. Translating it yields CASSPSLRRGYTQYF.

This clone was picked up one time. The gene calls are TRBV15 and TRBJ1-3, with D possibly TRBD1 on 6 matching bases. V lost 0 bases and J 2 bases, leaving 11 bases between the germline ends. The CDR3 spans 16 residues. Looked up from germline, CDR1 is LNHNV and CDR2 is YYDKDF (reference sequence). The CDR3 sequence is CATSRDNTGPGNTIYF. The CDR3 DNA follows: TGTGCCACCAGCAGAGACAATACAGGGCCTGGAAACACCATATATTTT.

CDR3 DNA sequence: TGTGCCAGCAGACCCGGCCTCGGCAATCAGCCCCAGCATTTT. Protein product: CASRPGLGNQPQHF. V gene TRBV6-5 combines with J gene TRBJ1-5; D ambiguous. CDR1 is MNHEY and CDR2 is SVGAGI in the germline V gene. This CDR3 has 14 residues. Trimming cost V 6 bases and J 2 bases, with 11 bases left between them.

The chain couples TRBV13 to TRBJ1-1; the D gene is possibly TRBD1 (6 bases). The CDR3 runs 13 residues. V lost 3 bases and J lost 4, with 9 bases in between. The germline gives CDR1 PRHDT, CDR2 FYEKMQ (reference sequence). Here the CDR3 reads CASSFTGSTEAFF. CDR3 nucleotides: TGTGCCAGCAGCTTCACAGGGTCCACTGAAGCTTTCTTT.

This clone was recorded only once. This rearrangement joins TRBV4-1 to TRBJ1-1; possible D gene TRBD1, 5 bases. The CDR3 is made up of 15 amino acids. V dropped 5 bases and J dropped 1 base, with 14 bases sitting between them. Germline V gives CDR1 MGHRA, CDR2 YSYEKL. The CDR3: CASSEPGRGNTEAFF. For the CDR3, the DNA is TGCGCCAGCAGCGAACCTGGGAGGGGGAACACTGAAGCTTTCTTT.

The rearrangement links TRBV4-3 to TRBJ1-6; 8 bases are a match to TRBD1. CDR3 length: 15 amino acids. Germline CDR1 reads LGHNA; CDR2 reads YSLEER. The ends lost 1 base at V and 9 bases at J; junction bases unmatched: 5. CDR3 sequence (DNA): TGCGCCAGCAGCCAAGTAAGCCAGGGGGCTTCACCCCTCCACTTT. Amino acid sequence: CASSQVSQGASPLHF.

The genes are TRBV5-6 and TRBJ2-1; TRBD2 agrees at 16 bases. V trimming: 4 bases; J trimming: 8 bases; junction bases outside the gene matches: 6. The CDR3 loop spans 16 amino acids. Germline V gives CDR1 SGHDT, CDR2 YYEEEE. Written as DNA, the CDR3 is TGTGCCAGCAGCAAGGGACTAGCGGGAGGGTCCGATGAGCAGTTCTTC. This gives the protein CASSKGLAGGSDEQFF.

The genes are TRBV5-6 and TRBJ2-1; the match to TRBD1 covers 9 bases. Losses at the gene ends were 1 base for V and 5 bases for J; bases not matched to a gene: 4. The CDR3 runs to 15 residues. CDR1 is SGHDT and CDR2 is YYEEEE in the germline V gene. The CDR3 DNA is TGTGCCAGCAGCTTGTACAGGGGGCGAAACAATGAGCAGTTCTTC. Translation: CASSLYRGRNNEQFF.

This clone was observed once. The chain recombines TRBV13 with TRBJ1-3, with D unresolved. There are 15 residues in the CDR3. Per germline, CDR1 PRHDT and CDR2 FYEKMQ (reference sequence). V lost 2 bases, J lost 0 bases, and 8 bases lay in between. The CDR3 spells CASSLNSFSGNTIYF. CDR3 nucleotide sequence: TGTGCCAGCAGCTTAAACTCATTCTCTGGAAACACCATATATTTT. The full variable domain, its missing parts supplied by reference TRBV13 and TRBJ1-3, is AAGVIQSPRHLIKEKRETATLKCYPIPRHDTVYWYQQGPGQDPQFLISFYEKMQSDKGSIPDRFSAQQFSDYHSELNMSSLELGDSALYFCASSLNSFSGNTIYFGEGSWLTVV.

The chain uses TRBV7-9 and TRBJ1-4; D unclear. CDR1 and CDR2 (germline): SEHNR, FQNEAQ (reference sequence). Trimming cost V 5 bases and J 8 bases, with 18 bases left between them. There are 15 residues in the CDR3. In DNA form, the CDR3 reads TGTGCCAGCAGCGTACCGGGCCTCAAGAAGGAAAAACTGTTTTTT. Encoded protein: CASSVPGLKKEKLFF.

This clone has a single count. The V gene is TRBV6-2 or TRBV6-3, the J gene TRBJ2-7; D not resolved. V shed 6 bases and J shed 2 bases, with 5 bases lying between them. The CDR3 sequence is 11 residues long. Germline loops: CDR1 MNHEY, CDR2 SVGEGT. Here the CDR3 reads CASSQTYEQYF. Written as DNA, the CDR3 is TGTGCCAGCAGCCAGACCTACGAGCAGTACTTC.

The chain combines TRBV3-1 (or the pseudogene TRBV3-2) with TRBJ2-7; D gene ambiguous. The CDR3 runs to 15 residues. The V end lost 1 base, the J end lost 0 bases, and 10 bases lay between the germline ends. Germline CDR1 is LGHDT and CDR2 is YNNKEL (reference sequence). This CDR3 reads CASSQGRRGSYEQYF. Written as DNA, the CDR3 is TGTGCCAGCAGCCAAGGCCGGCGCGGCTCCTACGAGCAGTACTTC.

This clone was detected a few times. The chain recombines TRBV5-1 with TRBJ1-2; 10 bases are shared with TRBD1. CDR3 size: 14 residues. Germline CDR1 reads SGHRS; CDR2 reads YFSETQ. Unmatched junction bases numbered 4, after V lost 4 bases and J lost 4 bases. The DNA of the CDR3 is TGCGCCAGCAGCCCCGGGGACAGGGGCTATGGCTACACCTTC. This sequence encodes CASSPGDRGYGYTF. The variable domain in full, completed from reference TRBV5-1 and TRBJ1-2, reads KAGVTQTPRYLIKTRGQQVTLSCSPISGHRSVSWYQQTPGQGLQFLFEYFSETQRNKGNFPGRFSGRQFSNSRSEMNVSTLELGDSALYLCASSPGDRGYGYTFGSGTRLTVV.

The V and J genes are TRBV19 and TRBJ2-1; D call uncertain. CDR1 is LNHDA, CDR2 SQIVND, per germline (reference sequence). Trimming cost V 6 bases and J 10 bases, with 10 bases left between them. The CDR3 runs to 11 residues. This chain's CDR3 is CASSPDHEQFF. Written as DNA, the CDR3 is TGTGCCAGTAGCCCCGATCACGAGCAGTTCTTC.

The V and J genes are TRBV27 and TRBJ2-3; 7 bases fit TRBD1. Looked up from germline, CDR1 is MNHEY and CDR2 is SMNVEV (reference sequence). V was clipped by 2 bases and J by 3 bases; unmatched bases: 5. The CDR3 extends over 15 amino acids. CDR3: CASSLGQADTDTQYF. CDR3 nucleotides: TGTGCCAGCAGTTTAGGACAGGCGGATACAGATACGCAGTATTTT.